This passage covers 32 T cell receptor beta chains from one sample sequenced in a study of blood T cell repertoires in COVID-19. Libraries were prepared by immunoSEQ multiplex PCR; TCRdb keeps only in-frame clonotypes and omits some of them. The profile shows fewer than 65,000 clones, around four fifths of them singletons. Sequences were obtained from peripheral blood. Receptors were obtained from a human donor in a cohort sampled during active COVID-19.

The sample holds a few counts of this clone. This chain joins TRBV6-2 or TRBV6-3 and TRBJ2-3; 11 bases are a match to TRBD2. CDR1 and CDR2 (germline): MNHEY, SVGEGT. The CDR3 sequence is 15 residues long. Trimming removed 5 bases from V and 0 bases from J; junction bases left unmatched: 1. CDR3 residues: CASSRTSGSTDTQYF. As DNA, the CDR3 is TGTGCCAGCAGTCGGACTAGCGGGAGCACAGATACGCAGTATTTT.

The rearrangement links TRBV27 to TRBJ2-1; 9 positions agree with TRBD2. The CDR3 is 17 residues long. Germline lookup yields CDR1 MNHEY and CDR2 SMNVEV (reference sequence). V lost 6 bases, J lost 3 bases, and 12 bases stayed unmatched. CDR3 coding DNA: TGTGCCAGCAGCCCCTTAGGGCTAGCGGGGAACTACAATGAGCAGTTCTTC. It specifies CASSPLGLAGNYNEQFF.

The V call is TRBV5-1, the J call TRBJ2-1, with 10 nucleotides matching TRBD2. The CDR3 sequence is 15 residues long. The germline V gene encodes CDR1 SGHRS and CDR2 YFSETQ. V lost 4 bases, J lost 10 bases, and 11 bases stayed unmatched. The CDR3 DNA is TGCGCCAGCAGCCCCAGCGGGAGGGGGGAGGGCGAGCAGTTCTTC. It translates to CASSPSGRGEGEQFF.

This clone has more than one count but fewer than ten. The chain carries TRBV3-1 (or the pseudogene TRBV3-2) and TRBJ1-2; 12 nucleotides match TRBD1. The germline V gene encodes CDR1 LGHDT and CDR2 YNNKEL (reference sequence). J gave up 0 bases and V 2 bases, and 4 bases lay outside the gene matches. This CDR3 comprises 17 residues. This CDR3 is CASSQWDRGHPNYGYTF. The DNA of the CDR3 is TGTGCCAGCAGCCAATGGGACAGGGGGCATCCTAACTATGGCTACACCTTC.

The gene calls are TRBV2 and TRBJ2-1; TRBD1 agrees at 8 bases. The CDR3 has 14 residues. Germline V gene sequence: CDR1 SNHLY, CDR2 FYNNEI. V was clipped by 6 bases and J by 6 bases; unmatched bases: 7. CDR3 in amino acids: CASRDRVRSNEQFF. As DNA, the CDR3 is TGTGCCAGCAGGGACAGGGTGAGGTCCAATGAGCAGTTCTTC.

In DNA, the CDR3 is TGTGCCAGCAGGATCGTGGGGGGCACTGAAGCTTTCTTT. Its translation is CASRIVGGTEAFF. The rearrangement joins TRBV6-5 to TRBJ1-1; D is possibly TRBD1 (5 bases). This CDR3 contains 13 residues. Trimming cost V 6 bases and J 4 bases, with 12 bases left between them. Germline assignment: CDR1 MNHEY and CDR2 SVGAGI.

The table lists this clone with a few counts. The genes are TRBV19 and TRBJ1-2; D is ambiguous. The CDR3 has 14 residues. V lost 3 bases and J lost 2, with 10 bases in between. The germline V gene has CDR1 LNHDA and CDR2 SQIVND (reference sequence). For the CDR3, the DNA is TGTGCCAGTAGTATCTCGGGGTGGAACTATGGCTACACCTTC. Its protein product is CASSISGWNYGYTF.

The chain links TRBV4-2 to TRBJ1-1; 9 bases fit TRBD1. Losses at the gene ends were 2 bases for V and 4 bases for J; bases not matched to a gene: 5. Germline V gene lookup returns CDR1 LGHNA and CDR2 YNFKEQ. The CDR3 has 15 residues. The CDR3 DNA sequence: TGTGCCAGCAGCCAAACGCGACAGGGGGGCACTGAAGCTTTCTTT. Translating it yields CASSQTRQGGTEAFF.

The table lists this clone with many counts. This rearrangement joins TRBV4-2 to TRBJ2-7, with 11 positions matching TRBD2. The CDR3 has 15 residues. The V and J ends lost 2 bases and 0 bases, in that order; junction bases with no gene match: 0. Germline CDR1 is LGHNA and CDR2 is YNFKEQ. CDR3 DNA: TGTGCCAGCAGCCAAACTAGCGGGGGCTCCTACGAGCAGTACTTC. Translating gives CASSQTSGGSYEQYF.

This clone came up once. This chain uses TRBV7-9 with TRBJ1-1; D is uncertain. Germline V gene data show CDR1 as SEHNR and CDR2 as FQNEAQ (reference sequence). The germline V and J ends were trimmed by 5 bases and 7 bases, with 5 bases remaining between them. The CDR3 runs to 10 residues. The CDR3 DNA sequence: TGTGCCAGCAGCGGGAGTGAAGCTTTCTTT. This sequence encodes CASSGSEAFF.

This chain links TRBV6-5 with TRBJ1-1; D perhaps matches TRBD1 (5 bases). V was clipped by 7 bases and J by 7 bases, with 10 bases between them. The CDR3 loop spans 11 amino acids. Germline CDR1 reads MNHEY; CDR2 reads SVGAGI. This CDR3 reads CASNQGFEAFF. The CDR3 bases are TGTGCCAGCAACCAGGGTTTTGAAGCTTTCTTT.

The chain is built from TRBV5-6 and TRBJ1-1, with a tentative D call TRBD1 (6 bases). CDR1 SGHDT and CDR2 YYEEEE come from the germline V gene. The CDR3 consists of 14 residues. V lost 2 bases and J 3 bases, leaving 11 bases between the germline ends. The CDR3 bases are TGTGCCAGCAGCTTCTCCCGACAGGACACTGAAGCTTTCTTT. Protein: CASSFSRQDTEAFF. The full variable domain, its missing parts supplied by reference TRBV5-6 and TRBJ1-1, is DAGVTQSPTHLIKTRGQQVTLRCSPKSGHDTVSWYQQALGQGPQFIFQYYEEEERQRGNFPDRFSGHQFPNYSSELNVNALLLGDSALYLCASSFSRQDTEAFFGQGTRLTVV.

The rearrangement joins TRBV27 to TRBJ2-3, with 12 bases matching TRBD2. The CDR3 is 15 residues long. V shed 6 bases and J 3 bases; nucleotides not matched to a gene: 4. Germline V gene lookup returns CDR1 MNHEY and CDR2 SMNVEV (reference sequence). CDR3 in DNA: TGTGCCAGCAGGTGGACTAGCGGGGATACAGATACGCAGTATTTT. Residues: CASRWTSGDTDTQYF.

The rearrangement joins TRBV6-5 to TRBJ2-3; 11 bases match TRBD2. Germline V gives CDR1 MNHEY, CDR2 SVGAGI. With V trimmed by 6 bases and J by 3 bases, 5 bases remained unmatched. The CDR3 contains 15 residues. CDR3 DNA: TGTGCCAGCAGAGCCAGACTAGCGGGGACAGATACGCAGTATTTT. Protein product: CASRARLAGTDTQYF.

The V and J genes are TRBV11-2 and TRBJ1-2; the match to TRBD1 covers 10 bases. V was clipped by 3 bases and J by 4 bases; unmatched bases: 14. Germline CDR1 and CDR2: SGHAT and FQNNGV. The CDR3 spans 18 residues. As DNA, the CDR3 is TGTGCCAGCAGCTTCCCGGGAGGGGGACAGGGGTCTCGCTATGGCTACACCTTC. Amino acid sequence: CASSFPGGGQGSRYGYTF.

The chain links TRBV7-2 to TRBJ2-5; 8 bases agree with TRBD2. The CDR3 spans 17 residues. Germline CDR1 is SGHTA and CDR2 is FQGNSA. V gave up 6 bases and J gave up 4 bases; unmatched junction bases: 16. The CDR3 region has the DNA TGTGCCAGCAGTCACCACTCCGGGGGGGGGCCGGGAGAGACCCAGTACTTC. The encoded protein is CASSHHSGGGPGETQYF.

The genes are TRBV30 and TRBJ1-2; D remains unclear. CDR1 and CDR2 (germline): GTSNPN, SVGIG (reference sequence). V dropped 4 bases and J dropped 5 bases, with 11 bases sitting between them. The CDR3 spans 12 residues. Here the CDR3 reads CAWNVALYGYTF. CDR3 DNA: TGTGCCTGGAATGTAGCCCTATATGGCTACACCTTC.

The chain recombines TRBV5-4 with TRBJ2-1; D is ambiguous. CDR3 length: 18 amino acids. Trimming cost V 5 bases and J 5 bases, with 26 bases left between them. Germline loops: CDR1 SGHNT, CDR2 YYREEE (reference sequence). DNA of the CDR3: TGTGCCAGCAGACAACTACAATACGGTGGCAAGTCAGACAATGAGCAGTTCTTC. Encoded protein: CASRQLQYGGKSDNEQFF.

The J gene is TRBJ1-4, the V gene TRBV5-5, with no clear D. The CDR3 is made up of 14 amino acids. Germline V gives CDR1 SGHKS, CDR2 YYEKEE (reference sequence). V lost 1 base, J lost 0 bases, and 4 bases lay in between. CDR3 region: CASSLSATNEKLFF. The DNA of the CDR3 is TGTGCCAGCAGCTTGTCAGCAACTAATGAAAAACTGTTTTTT. Supplemented by reference TRBV5-5 and TRBJ1-4, the full variable domain reads DAGVTQSPTHLIKTRGQQVTLRCSPISGHKSVSWYQQVLGQGPQFIFQYYEKEERGRGNFPDRFSARQFPNYSSELNVNALLLGDSALYLCASSLSATNEKLFFGSGTQLSVL.

The chain recombines TRBV7-9 with TRBJ2-3, with D possibly being TRBD2 (5 bases). The CDR3 has 15 amino acids. The V and J ends lost 2 bases and 0 bases respectively, with 9 bases between them. CDR1 and CDR2 (germline): SEHNR, FQNEAQ (reference sequence). The CDR3 nucleotides read TGTGCCAGCAGCTTATCCGGACTCAGCACAGATACGCAGTATTTT. It is translated as CASSLSGLSTDTQYF.

J is TRBJ1-1 and V is TRBV30; D unresolved. Trimming cost V 2 bases and J 1 base, with 8 bases left between them. This CDR3 region has 13 residues. The V gene's germline CDR1 is GTSNPN and CDR2 SVGIG (reference sequence). This CDR3 reads CAWSFNGNTEAFF. The CDR3 coding sequence is TGTGCCTGGAGTTTCAACGGGAACACTGAAGCTTTCTTT.

The V call is TRBV7-2, the J call TRBJ2-7; TRBD2 is a possible D gene (6 bases). From germline, CDR1 is SGHTA and CDR2 FQGNSA. There are 14 residues in the CDR3. V lost 5 bases to trimming and J lost 4 bases, with 15 bases between them. CDR3 DNA sequence: TGTGCCAGCAGCAACGTAGCGGCGGGGTACGAGCAGTACTTC. It codes for CASSNVAAGYEQYF.

The V call is TRBV4-2, the J call TRBJ2-1; 8 bases map to TRBD2. This CDR3 is 15 amino acids long. Germline trimming cut 1 base from V and 4 bases from J; bases unmatched to any gene: 3. The V gene's germline CDR1 is LGHNA and CDR2 YNFKEQ. In DNA form, the CDR3 reads TGTGCCAGCAGCCAAGCACTAGCGGATTACAATGAGCAGTTCTTC. It codes for CASSQALADYNEQFF.

The gene calls are TRBV6-6 and TRBJ1-1; possibly TRBD1 for D (6 bases). The germline CDR1 and CDR2 sequences are MNHNY and SVGAGI (reference sequence). Trimming took 7 bases from V and 2 from J, leaving 14 bases between them. This CDR3 has 14 residues. CDR3 loop: CASTPRQVNTEAFF. The DNA for the CDR3 is TGTGCCAGCACCCCCCGACAGGTCAACACTGAAGCTTTCTTT.

The chain recombines TRBV6-6 with TRBJ2-7; 7 positions agree with TRBD1. V lost 4 bases to trimming and J lost 9 bases; unmatched junction nucleotides: 15. The CDR3 sequence is 15 residues long. From germline, CDR1 is MNHNY and CDR2 SVGAGI (reference sequence). In DNA form, the CDR3 reads TGTGCCAGCAGTTCCCGGGACAGTCCCACCAGAGGGCAGTACTTC. Its protein product is CASSSRDSPTRGQYF.

The chain joins TRBV28 to TRBJ2-3, with 7 bases fitting TRBD1. V lost 6 bases and J lost 2; bases outside the gene matches: 8. The germline gives CDR1 MDHEN, CDR2 SYDVKM. The CDR3 covers 15 residues. In nucleotides, the CDR3 is TGTGCCAGCAGGCCCACAGGGGTGGCCACAGATACGCAGTATTTT. Translated: CASRPTGVATDTQYF.

V and J are TRBV7-8 and TRBJ1-5; perhaps TRBD1 as D (6 bases). Germline CDR1 reads SGHVS; CDR2 reads FQNEAQ. CDR3 length equals 13 residues. V lost 5 bases and J 4 bases, leaving 9 bases between the germline ends. The CDR3 is CASSGTSNQPQHF. The DNA of the CDR3 is TGTGCCAGCAGCGGGACAAGTAATCAGCCCCAGCATTTT.

The rearrangement links TRBV7-6 to TRBJ1-3; D unclear. Looked up from germline, CDR1 is SGHVS and CDR2 is FNYEAQ. The germline V and J ends were trimmed by 0 bases and 0 bases, with 12 bases remaining between them. The CDR3 is 17 residues long. This CDR3 is CASSLARFANSGNTIYF. The DNA for the CDR3 is TGTGCCAGCAGCTTAGCGCGGTTCGCGAACTCTGGAAACACCATATATTTT.

The chain joins TRBV24-1 to TRBJ2-7, with TRBD2 matching 8 bases. J was trimmed by 2 bases and V by 9 bases; bases with no gene match: 8. Germline CDR1 and CDR2: KGHDR and SFDVKD. The CDR3 runs 14 residues. The CDR3 here is CATGDSGETYEQYF. Written as DNA, the CDR3 is TGTGCCACCGGGGATAGCGGGGAAACCTACGAGCAGTACTTC.

For this clone: This same CDR3 is encoded by further DNA sequences in the sample. The gene calls are TRBV6-6 and TRBJ2-1; D unclear. Germline values: CDR1 MNHNY, CDR2 SVGAGI (reference sequence). This CDR3 has 12 residues. Trimming cost V 6 bases and J 6 bases, with 9 bases left between them. CDR3 in DNA: TGTGCCAGCAGCCTAGATCTCAATGAGCAGTTCTTC. Translated, it gives CASSLDLNEQFF.

V and J are TRBV9 and TRBJ2-7; possible D gene TRBD2, 5 bases. Trimming shortened V by 2 bases and J by 4 bases, and 10 bases separated the two germline ends. The germline CDR1 and CDR2 sequences are SGDLS and YYNGEE. This CDR3 has 13 amino acids. DNA of the CDR3: TGTGCCAGCAGCGTTGGAGAGGGATACGAGCAGTACTTC. Protein: CASSVGEGYEQYF.

The rearrangement joins TRBV9 to TRBJ1-6, with D maybe TRBD1 (5 bases). CDR3 length equals 14 residues. Trimming left V 7 bases short and J 6 bases short, with 14 bases between. Germline V CDR1 and CDR2: SGDLS, YYNGEE. The CDR3 sequence: CASADGRANSPLHF. CDR3 sequence (DNA): TGTGCCAGCGCCGACGGCAGGGCTAATTCACCCCTCCACTTT.